This is a list of T cell receptor beta chains from one sample in a study of spatial heterogeneity in lung cancer. Using its own MiXCR run on the 5' RACE reads, TCRdb lists one record per CDR3 protein. The sample lists about 6,600 distinct CDR3 sequences; about 18% were seen once. This material consisted of normal lung tissue next to the tumor, taken at surgery. The receptors originated from a male donor with early-stage non-small cell lung cancer. Each CDR3 is given with its conserved first and last residue. D genes are given only for firm matches. Not every row has a clone size; where given, it reads once, few, many or a size class.

v_gene	d_gene	j_gene	abundance	CDR3nt	CDR3aa
TRBV18	TRBD1	TRBJ2-7	.	TGTGCCAGCACAACAACGGGACAGGCTTACGAGCAGTACTTC	CASTTTGQAYEQYF
TRBV20-1	TRBD2	TRBJ2-7	many	TGCAGTGCTAGGCCCGGACTAGCGGGAAACTACGAGCAGTACTTC	CSARPGLAGNYEQYF
TRBV6-5	TRBD1	TRBJ2-5	many	TGTGCCAGCAGTCCGGACAGGGCCCAAGAGACCCAGTACTTC	CASSPDRAQETQYF
TRBV19	TRBD1	TRBJ2-7	.	TGTGCCACCTCCGGGACAGGGCAATCCTACGAGCAGTACTTC	CATSGTGQSYEQYF
TRBV3-1	TRBD1	TRBJ1-2	medium-sized	TGTGCCAGCGGAAAAGGGGGCGGCGACTATGGCTACACCTTC	CASGKGGGDYGYTF
TRBV2	.	TRBJ2-2	.	TGTGCCAGCACCGGACTATACACCGGGGAGCTGTTTTTT	CASTGLYTGELFF
TRBV29-1	.	TRBJ2-7	few	TGCAGCGTTGAATATAACTCCTACGAGCAGTACTTC	CSVEYNSYEQYF
TRBV6-6	TRBD1	TRBJ2-5	.	TGTGCCAGCAGCCAGGGGACAGGGATGGAGACCCAGTACTTC	CASSQGTGMETQYF
TRBV6-4	TRBD2	TRBJ2-2	few	TGTGCCAGCAGTGACGGACTAGCGGACACCGGGGAGCTGTTTTTT	CASSDGLADTGELFF
TRBV3-1	.	TRBJ2-1	medium-sized	TGTGCCAGCAGTCAGGACCAAGACAATGAGCAGTTCTTC	CASSQDQDNEQFF
TRBV10-2	TRBD1	TRBJ2-6	medium-sized	TGCGCCAGCAGAATACAGGGGGCTGGGGCCAACGTCCTGACTTTC	CASRIQGAGANVLTF
TRBV20-1	.	TRBJ2-5	few	TGCAGTGCTAGAGATCTTGGAGAGACCCAGTACTTC	CSARDLGETQYF
TRBV10-3	TRBD1	TRBJ1-1	.	TGTGCCATCAAAGGGGGACAGTCTGAAGCTTTCTTT	CAIKGGQSEAFF
TRBV6-5	.	TRBJ2-3	.	TGTGCCAGCAGTTACTCGGGGGGCCAGACCACAGATACGCAGTATTTT	CASSYSGGQTTDTQYF
TRBV29-1	.	TRBJ1-1	medium-sized	TGCAGCGCTAGGGAAGCTTTCTTT	CSAREAFF
TRBV6-5	TRBD2	TRBJ2-7	few	TGTGCCACCCACTCGGGGGGTTACGAGCAGTACTTC	CATHSGGYEQYF